This T cell receptor (beta chain) was profiled in a study of blood T cell repertoires in COVID-19. The assay was immunoSEQ multiplex PCR, and TCRdb's table has in-frame clones only and misses some. The table includes about 39,000 clones, 75% to 90% detected once. Trimming removed 3 bases at V and 5 bases at J, with 7 bases between. The CDR3 consists of 12 residues. Germline values: CDR1 SGDLS, CDR2 YYNGEE. V is TRBV9 and J is TRBJ2-3; D is ambiguous. This TCR derives from a man aged 55 to 70 with acute or convalescent COVID-19. The sequenced sample consisted of peripheral blood. CDR3 in amino acids: CASSASLDTQYF. The CDR3, as DNA: TGTGCCAGCAGCGCCTCCTTAGATACGCAGTATTTT.